The entry below gives a single TCR beta chain sequence along with its context. The data were obtained in a study of shared clonotypes between healthy human individuals. The CDR3 loop spans 15 amino acids. The germline V gene encodes CDR1 SGHRS and CDR2 YFSETQ. V was pared by 0 bases and J by 7 bases, with 13 bases between. Execution of the assay was at deep level. When replicate PCRs were run on unsorted PBMC, they used roughly 270 ng DNA, tens of thousands of T cell genomes. Source study methods: ImmunoSEQ supplied junction-only sequences lacking quality scores, so filtering was different. Clones were read by immunoSEQ multiplex PCR, and TCRdb kept only the in-frame ones, dropping some. That table supplies the V and J calls and clone size; D and trimming were determined from the DNA. The data contain about 600,000 clones, around 77% of them singletons. Around 82 million PBMCs supplied genomic DNA for unsorted samples.

The sequenced sample was PBMCs. The chain carries TRBV5-1 and TRBJ1-4; possible D gene TRBD1, 5 bases. This sequence was found in a woman aged 40 to 49 in good health. Some clones in this sample may be carry-over from other donors' samples. For the CDR3, the DNA is TGCGCCAGCAGCTTGGCCGTAGGACAAGCTGAAAAACTGTTTTTT. As protein: CASSLAVGQAEKLFF.